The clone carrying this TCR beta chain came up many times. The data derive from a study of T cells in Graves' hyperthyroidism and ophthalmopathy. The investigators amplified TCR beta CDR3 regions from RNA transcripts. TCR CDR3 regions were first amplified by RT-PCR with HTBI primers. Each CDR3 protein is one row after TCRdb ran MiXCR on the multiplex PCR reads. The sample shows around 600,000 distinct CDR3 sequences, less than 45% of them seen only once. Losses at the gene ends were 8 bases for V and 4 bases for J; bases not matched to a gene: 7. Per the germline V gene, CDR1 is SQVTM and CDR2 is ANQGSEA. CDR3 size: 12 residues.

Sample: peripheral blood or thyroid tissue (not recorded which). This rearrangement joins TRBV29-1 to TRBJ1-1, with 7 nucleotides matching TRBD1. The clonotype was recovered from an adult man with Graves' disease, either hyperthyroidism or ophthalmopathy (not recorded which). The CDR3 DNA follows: TGCAGCACAAGACAGGGTGTCACTGAAGCTTTCTTT. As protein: CSTRQGVTEAFF.